This is a list of T cell receptor beta chains from one sample in a study of cytomegalovirus exposure and HLA in healthy donors. Here immunoSEQ multiplex PCR was the method, and the copy in TCRdb shows in-frame clones only, minus some. Of under 130,000 clones in the sample, more than 85% were seen once. Sequenced material: PBMCs. Receptors were obtained from a young woman in good health and CMV-seropositive. Both conserved end residues are part of each CDR3. A D gene is named only where the DNA matches it firmly. Some rows have no size entry. The others give once, few or many, or a class for an expanded clone.

D gene	V gene	clone size	J gene	CDR3 DNA	CDR3 protein
TRBD1	TRBV7-9	.	TRBJ1-3	TGTGCCAGCAGCTTAGGGGCGACAGGGCTAAGCTCTGGAAACACCATATATTTT	CASSLGATGLSSGNTIYF
TRBD1	TRBV6-1	.	TRBJ2-7	TGTGCCAGCAGTCAGGGGACAGCCGGAGTCGAGCAGTACTTC	CASSQGTAGVEQYF
TRBD2	TRBV10-2	.	TRBJ2-2	TGCGCCAGCAGTGAGGCTAGCGGAACGACCGGGGAGCTGTTTTTT	CASSEASGTTGELFF
.	TRBV19	.	TRBJ1-1	TGTGCCAGTAGTCAACTCCTCGGTGGTATGAACACTGAAGCTTTCTTT	CASSQLLGGMNTEAFF
.	TRBV7-3	once	TRBJ2-3	TGTGCCAGCAGCTCCGGGCTAGCCTCCACAGATACGCAGTATTTT	CASSSGLASTDTQYF
TRBD2	TRBV28	.	TRBJ2-7	TGTGCCAGCAGTTCGGGACTAGCGGGGGGCTACGAGCAGTACTTC	CASSSGLAGGYEQYF
.	TRBV2	.	TRBJ2-7	TGTGCCAGCAGTCCTCGTTGGGTTTTGGGCGTCGTAAGGCAGTACTTC	CASSPRWVLGVVRQYF
TRBD1	TRBV5-4	once	TRBJ2-3	TGTGCCATCCAGGGGGTCACAGATACGCAGTATTTT	CAIQGVTDTQYF
.	TRBV28	.	TRBJ1-1	TGTGCCAGCAGTTTACTTAACACTGAAGCTTTCTTT	CASSLLNTEAFF
TRBD2	TRBV12-5	.	TRBJ2-1	TGTGCTAGTTCCACGGGGGGGTATGGTGAGCAGTTCTTC	CASSTGGYGEQFF
TRBD1	TRBV9	.	TRBJ2-6	TGTGCCAGCAGCTTCCGGACAGGGGCCACCTCTGGGGCCAACGTCCTGACTTTC	CASSFRTGATSGANVLTF
.	TRBV12-5	once	TRBJ1-5	TGTGCTAGTAAAGGGGCTGGCAATCAGCCCCAGCATTTT	CASKGAGNQPQHF
.	TRBV28	.	TRBJ1-2	TGTGCCAGCAACGTGAGTGGCAGGTATTATGGCTACACCTTC	CASNVSGRYYGYTF
.	TRBV9	.	TRBJ2-5	TGTGCCAGCAGCGTGGGGGGTGTGGAGTACCAAGAGACCCAGTACTTC	CASSVGGVEYQETQYF
TRBD2	TRBV6-5	.	TRBJ2-2	TGTGCCAGCAGTTACTTAGCGGGAGTCACCGGGGAGCTGTTTTTT	CASSYLAGVTGELFF
TRBD1	TRBV28	.	TRBJ2-2	TGTGCCAGCAGCCGCAGGGGGCCTGGCGGGGAGCTGTTTTTT	CASSRRGPGGELFF
.	TRBV29-1	.	TRBJ2-7	TGCAGCGTTCGGACAGCTTCCTACGAGCAGTACTTC	CSVRTASYEQYF
.	TRBV4-1	.	TRBJ2-2	TGCGCCAGCAGCCAACCCTTTTCGCGGTCCGGGGAGCTGTTTTTT	CASSQPFSRSGELFF
.	TRBV4-1	.	TRBJ2-3	TGCGCCAGCAGCCAAGAGAGAGACTTTGGCACGCAGTATTTT	CASSQERDFGTQYF
TRBD2	TRBV28	.	TRBJ2-1	TGTGCCAGCAGTCCATGGGTCGCTAGCGGGGGGTCCTACAATGAGCAGTTCTTC	CASSPWVASGGSYNEQFF
TRBD2	TRBV27	once	TRBJ2-3	TGTGCCAGCAGTTTAGGCGGGAGGGGCACAGATACGCAGTATTTT	CASSLGGRGTDTQYF
.	TRBV15	.	TRBJ2-3	TGTGCCACCAGCAGAGCCCAAATACAGGGTGATACGCAGTATTTT	CATSRAQIQGDTQYF